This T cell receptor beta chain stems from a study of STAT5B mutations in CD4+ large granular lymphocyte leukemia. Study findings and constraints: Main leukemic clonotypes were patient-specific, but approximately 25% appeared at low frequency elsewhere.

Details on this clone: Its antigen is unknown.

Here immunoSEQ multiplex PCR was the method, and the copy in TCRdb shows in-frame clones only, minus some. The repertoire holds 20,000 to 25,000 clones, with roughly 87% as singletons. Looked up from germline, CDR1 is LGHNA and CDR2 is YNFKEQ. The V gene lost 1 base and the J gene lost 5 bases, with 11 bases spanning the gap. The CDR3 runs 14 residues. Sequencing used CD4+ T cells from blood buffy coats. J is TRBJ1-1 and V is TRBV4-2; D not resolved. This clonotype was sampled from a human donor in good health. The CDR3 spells CASSQGQAGTEAFF. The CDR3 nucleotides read TGTGCCAGCAGCCAAGGGCAGGCTGGTACTGAAGCTTTCTTT.